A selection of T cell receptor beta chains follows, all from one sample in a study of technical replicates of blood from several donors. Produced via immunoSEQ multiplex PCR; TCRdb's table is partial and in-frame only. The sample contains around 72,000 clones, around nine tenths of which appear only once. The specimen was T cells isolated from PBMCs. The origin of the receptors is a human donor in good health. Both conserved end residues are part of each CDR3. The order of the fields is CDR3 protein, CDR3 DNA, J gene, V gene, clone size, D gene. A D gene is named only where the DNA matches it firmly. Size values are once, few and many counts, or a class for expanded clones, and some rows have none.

cdr3_aa: CASSSPRFAGGEQYF
cdr3_nt: TGTGCCAGTAGTTCTCCCCGGTTTGCAGGGGGCGAGCAGTACTTC
j_call: TRBJ2-7
v_call: TRBV19
clone_size: NA
d_call: TRBD1

cdr3_aa: CASSLGLAGEQYF
cdr3_nt: TGTGCCAGCAGCTTGGGACTAGCGGGGGAGCAGTACTTC
j_call: TRBJ2-7
v_call: TRBV13
clone_size: once
d_call: TRBD2

cdr3_aa: CASSWGLAGGTGELFF
cdr3_nt: TGTGCCAGCAGTTGGGGATTAGCGGGAGGAACCGGGGAGCTGTTTTTT
j_call: TRBJ2-2
v_call: TRBV6-5
clone_size: NA
d_call: TRBD2

cdr3_aa: CASSQLVAAYEQYF
cdr3_nt: TGTGCCAGCAGCCAGCTGGTAGCAGCGTACGAGCAGTACTTC
j_call: TRBJ2-7
v_call: TRBV4-2
clone_size: NA
d_call: NA

cdr3_aa: CASTIYNEQFF
cdr3_nt: TGTGCCAGCACCATCTACAATGAGCAGTTCTTC
j_call: TRBJ2-1
v_call: TRBV6-1
clone_size: NA
d_call: NA

cdr3_aa: CASSFRDRGTEAFF
cdr3_nt: TGTGCCAGCAGCTTCAGGGACAGGGGCACTGAAGCTTTCTTT
j_call: TRBJ1-1
v_call: TRBV7-9
clone_size: NA
d_call: TRBD1

cdr3_aa: CASSVGTGGTEAFF
cdr3_nt: TGTGCCAGCAGCGTCGGGACAGGGGGGACTGAAGCTTTCTTT
j_call: TRBJ1-1
v_call: TRBV9
clone_size: NA
d_call: TRBD1

cdr3_aa: CASSLARPDTQYF
cdr3_nt: TGTGCCAGCAGCTTAGCGCGTCCAGATACGCAGTATTTT
j_call: TRBJ2-3
v_call: TRBV7-2
clone_size: NA
d_call: NA

cdr3_aa: CASSLNRATNEKLFF
cdr3_nt: TGTGCCAGCAGCCTAAACCGAGCAACTAATGAAAAACTGTTTTTT
j_call: TRBJ1-4
v_call: TRBV7-2
clone_size: NA
d_call: NA

cdr3_aa: CASSPDIFYGYTF
cdr3_nt: TGTGCCAGCAGCCCAGACATCTTCTATGGCTACACCTTC
j_call: TRBJ1-2
v_call: TRBV11-2
clone_size: NA
d_call: NA

cdr3_aa: CASREGLAMTLSYNEQFF
cdr3_nt: TGTGCCAGCAGAGAGGGACTAGCTATGACCCTCTCCTACAATGAGCAGTTCTTC
j_call: TRBJ2-1
v_call: TRBV2
clone_size: NA
d_call: TRBD2

cdr3_aa: CASRRTGASTDTQYF
cdr3_nt: TGTGCCAGCAGGAGGACAGGTGCTAGCACAGATACGCAGTATTTT
j_call: TRBJ2-3
v_call: TRBV7-9
clone_size: NA
d_call: TRBD1

cdr3_aa: CASSPQSSGDYEQYF
cdr3_nt: TGTGCCAGCAGCCCTCAGTCTAGCGGGGATTACGAGCAGTACTTC
j_call: TRBJ2-7
v_call: TRBV9
clone_size: NA
d_call: TRBD2

cdr3_aa: CASSQFSGNTEAFF
cdr3_nt: TGCGCCAGCAGTCAATTTAGCGGGAACACTGAAGCTTTCTTT
j_call: TRBJ1-1
v_call: TRBV23-1
clone_size: NA
d_call: NA

cdr3_aa: CASGLASTDTQYF
cdr3_nt: TGCGCCTCCGGACTAGCGAGCACAGATACGCAGTATTTT
j_call: TRBJ2-3
v_call: TRBV5-1
clone_size: NA
d_call: TRBD2

cdr3_aa: CASSSRDRGNYGYTF
cdr3_nt: TGTGCCAGTAGTTCCCGAGACAGGGGAAACTATGGCTACACCTTC
j_call: TRBJ1-2
v_call: TRBV19
clone_size: few
d_call: TRBD1

cdr3_aa: CASSLAGVVPDTQYF
cdr3_nt: TGTGCCAGCAGTTTAGCGGGAGTAGTCCCAGATACGCAGTATTTT
j_call: TRBJ2-3
v_call: TRBV27
clone_size: NA
d_call: TRBD2

cdr3_aa: CASSLVTQGNGYTF
cdr3_nt: TGTGCCAGCAGCTTGGTGACTCAGGGGAATGGCTACACCTTC
j_call: TRBJ1-2
v_call: TRBV11-3
clone_size: NA
d_call: NA

cdr3_aa: CASSLEPGTYEQYF
cdr3_nt: TGCGCCAGCAGCTTGGAGCCGGGGACCTACGAGCAGTACTTC
j_call: TRBJ2-7
v_call: TRBV5-1
clone_size: NA
d_call: NA

cdr3_aa: CAWTMGQVGTEAFF
cdr3_nt: TGTGCCTGGACCATGGGACAGGTTGGAACTGAAGCTTTCTTT
j_call: TRBJ1-1
v_call: TRBV30
clone_size: once
d_call: TRBD1

cdr3_aa: CASSPIRGGTGELFF
cdr3_nt: TGCGCCAGCAGCCCAATACGGGGTGGCACCGGGGAGCTGTTTTTT
j_call: TRBJ2-2
v_call: TRBV4-1
clone_size: NA
d_call: NA

cdr3_aa: CASSFGKRERDEQYF
cdr3_nt: TGTGCCAGCAGCTTTGGAAAGCGGGAGAGGGACGAGCAGTACTTC
j_call: TRBJ2-7
v_call: TRBV12-1
clone_size: NA
d_call: NA

cdr3_aa: CASSSGTGGWTEAFF
cdr3_nt: TGTGCCAGCAGTTCCGGGACAGGGGGCTGGACTGAAGCTTTCTTT
j_call: TRBJ1-1
v_call: TRBV6-6
clone_size: once
d_call: TRBD1

cdr3_aa: CASSVEGREESEQYF
cdr3_nt: TGTGCCAGCAGCGTAGAAGGACGGGAGGAATCAGAGCAGTACTTC
j_call: TRBJ2-7
v_call: TRBV9
clone_size: NA
d_call: TRBD2

cdr3_aa: CASSLGDRGYGYTF
cdr3_nt: TGTGCCAGCAGCTTAGGGGACAGGGGCTATGGCTACACCTTC
j_call: TRBJ1-2
v_call: TRBV7-9
clone_size: NA
d_call: TRBD1

cdr3_aa: CSVVAGLNQPQHF
cdr3_nt: TGCAGCGTTGTGGCAGGGCTGAATCAGCCCCAGCATTTT
j_call: TRBJ1-5
v_call: TRBV29-1
clone_size: NA
d_call: NA

cdr3_aa: CASSFRPNQPQHF
cdr3_nt: TGTGCCAGCAGCTTCAGGCCCAATCAGCCCCAGCATTTT
j_call: TRBJ1-5
v_call: TRBV5-6
clone_size: NA
d_call: NA

cdr3_aa: CASSYSSYEQYF
cdr3_nt: TGCGCCAGCAGCTACAGCTCCTACGAGCAGTACTTC
j_call: TRBJ2-7
v_call: TRBV5-1
clone_size: NA
d_call: NA

cdr3_aa: CATSRDEDEQFF
cdr3_nt: TGTGCCACCAGCAGAGATGAGGATGAGCAGTTCTTC
j_call: TRBJ2-1
v_call: TRBV15
clone_size: NA
d_call: NA

cdr3_aa: CASSPRGGFNQPQHF
cdr3_nt: TGTGCCAGCTCACCAAGAGGGGGCTTCAATCAGCCCCAGCATTTT
j_call: TRBJ1-5
v_call: TRBV18
clone_size: once
d_call: TRBD1

cdr3_aa: CASSEGQAHTDTQYF
cdr3_nt: TGTGCCAGCAGCGAGGGACAGGCTCACACAGATACGCAGTATTTT
j_call: TRBJ2-3
v_call: TRBV2
clone_size: NA
d_call: TRBD1

cdr3_aa: CASSLRQGAEQYF
cdr3_nt: TGTGCCAGCAGCCTAAGACAGGGGGCCGAGCAGTACTTC
j_call: TRBJ2-7
v_call: TRBV11-3
clone_size: NA
d_call: TRBD1

cdr3_aa: CASSQGLAATQYF
cdr3_nt: TGTGCCAGCAGCCAGGGACTAGCGGCGACCCAGTACTTC
j_call: TRBJ2-5
v_call: TRBV9
clone_size: NA
d_call: TRBD2

cdr3_aa: CASSAKKYNSNQPQHF
cdr3_nt: TGTGCCAGCAGTGCAAAGAAATACAATAGCAATCAGCCCCAGCATTTT
j_call: TRBJ1-5
v_call: TRBV6-1
clone_size: NA
d_call: NA

cdr3_aa: CATSWGPLRAEQFF
cdr3_nt: TGTGCCACCAGCTGGGGCCCATTAAGGGCTGAGCAGTTCTTC
j_call: TRBJ2-1
v_call: TRBV15
clone_size: once
d_call: NA

cdr3_aa: CASSLYYEQYF
cdr3_nt: TGCGCCAGCAGCTTATACTACGAGCAGTACTTC
j_call: TRBJ2-7
v_call: TRBV5-1
clone_size: NA
d_call: NA

cdr3_aa: CASSLLLGLAGVNTGELFF
cdr3_nt: TGCGCCAGCAGCTTGTTACTGGGACTAGCGGGAGTGAACACCGGGGAGCTGTTTTTT
j_call: TRBJ2-2
v_call: TRBV5-1
clone_size: NA
d_call: TRBD2

cdr3_aa: CASSSSSGGPPGNEQFF
cdr3_nt: TGTGCCAGCAGCTCGAGCTCGGGAGGGCCCCCGGGGAATGAGCAGTTCTTC
j_call: TRBJ2-1
v_call: TRBV7-8
clone_size: NA
d_call: TRBD2

cdr3_aa: CASSYMGQVHGNTIYF
cdr3_nt: TGTGCCAGCAGTTACATGGGACAGGTACATGGAAACACCATATATTTT
j_call: TRBJ1-3
v_call: TRBV6-6
clone_size: NA
d_call: TRBD1

cdr3_aa: CAIGGTGELFF
cdr3_nt: TGTGCCATAGGAGGCACCGGGGAGCTGTTTTTT
j_call: TRBJ2-2
v_call: TRBV6-6
clone_size: NA
d_call: NA

cdr3_aa: CASSPRTTTGELFF
cdr3_nt: TGTGCCAGCAGCCCTAGGACTACCACCGGGGAGCTGTTTTTT
j_call: TRBJ2-2
v_call: TRBV11-2
clone_size: NA
d_call: NA

cdr3_aa: CASSLLDRGHGANVLTF
cdr3_nt: TGTGCCAGCAGCTTGTTGGACAGGGGGCATGGGGCCAACGTCCTGACTTTC
j_call: TRBJ2-6
v_call: TRBV5-4
clone_size: NA
d_call: TRBD1

cdr3_aa: CASSSAGLREKLFF
cdr3_nt: TGTGCCAGCAGTAGCGCAGGGTTGCGTGAAAAACTGTTTTTT
j_call: TRBJ1-4
v_call: TRBV27
clone_size: NA
d_call: NA

cdr3_aa: CASRRGGGKTEAFF
cdr3_nt: TGTGCCAGCAGAAGAGGGGGGGGAAAAACTGAAGCTTTCTTT
j_call: TRBJ1-1
v_call: TRBV2
clone_size: NA
d_call: NA

cdr3_aa: CASRLTGGVKEAFF
cdr3_nt: TGTGCCAGCAGATTAACAGGGGGCGTGAAGGAAGCTTTCTTT
j_call: TRBJ1-1
v_call: TRBV6-5
clone_size: NA
d_call: TRBD1

cdr3_aa: CASSYRGLLTDTQYF
cdr3_nt: TGTGCCAGCAGCTATAGGGGACTGCTAACAGATACGCAGTATTTT
j_call: TRBJ2-3
v_call: TRBV11-3
clone_size: NA
d_call: NA

cdr3_aa: CASSGQGGEKLFF
cdr3_nt: TGTGCCAGCAGTGGACAGGGTGGTGAAAAACTGTTTTTT
j_call: TRBJ1-4
v_call: TRBV2
clone_size: NA
d_call: TRBD1

cdr3_aa: CASSLTPGGGSYEQYF
cdr3_nt: TGTGCCAGCAGCTTAACCCCGGGAGGTGGGAGCTACGAGCAGTACTTC
j_call: TRBJ2-7
v_call: TRBV7-8
clone_size: NA
d_call: TRBD2

cdr3_aa: CSVEGLAGVWDTQYF
cdr3_nt: TGCAGCGTTGAAGGGCTAGCGGGAGTATGGGATACGCAGTATTTT
j_call: TRBJ2-3
v_call: TRBV29-1
clone_size: once
d_call: TRBD2

cdr3_aa: CATSRDATSSYNEQFF
cdr3_nt: TGTGCCACCAGCAGAGATGCCACTTCCTCCTACAATGAGCAGTTCTTC
j_call: TRBJ2-1
v_call: TRBV15
clone_size: NA
d_call: NA